This entry features one T cell receptor (beta chain) sequence. Its matching antigen is unknown. Germline CDR1 is MNHEY and CDR2 is SMNVEV (reference sequence). The ends were cut back, 6 bases at V and 10 bases at J, with 22 bases in the middle. The CDR3 consists of 15 residues. The authors extracted at least 6 micrograms of total RNA per sample. The sample comes from a study of blood T cells in healthy people across ages. Overall study results and limits: Measured against age, TCR beta diversity per million T cells decreased in a roughly linear manner.

Through a sample-barcoded 5' primer and a J-beta primer mix, a second PCR was run for 7 to 11 cycles. TCRdb passed the 5' RACE reads through MiXCR, listing each CDR3 protein once. Among 890,000 or so distinct CDR3 sequences listed, around 62% were seen once. The TCR was taken from a man aged 25 to 40 in good health. Material: blood. V and J are TRBV27 and TRBJ2-1; the D call may be TRBD1 or TRBD2 (5 bases each). The CDR3 DNA reads TGTGCCAGCAGCATTCGCCGGGACCACACAAAGGAGCAGTTCTTC. This sequence encodes CASSIRRDHTKEQFF.